These T cell receptor beta chains were read from a single sample in a study of CD8 T cell repertoires and HIV-1 epitope variants. No antigen is known for these receptors. Libraries were prepared by immunoSEQ multiplex PCR; TCRdb keeps only in-frame clonotypes and omits some of them. The sample has a few thousand clones, 50% to 75% seen once. The sample taken for sequencing was cultured CD8+ T cells derived from PBMCs. These TCRs come from a male donor with HIV. Each CDR3 is given with its conserved first and last residue. A D gene is named only where the DNA matches it firmly. Only part of the rows carry a size: once, few, many, or a class if the clone is expanded.

>TRBV2|TRBJ2-7|-|medium-sized
TGTGCCAGCAGAGGGACACCCTATAACGAGCAGTACTTC
CASRGTPYNEQYF
>TRBV4-3|TRBJ1-2|-|-
TGCGCCAGCAGCCAAGATCGCGACGGACGGTATGGCTACACCTTC
CASSQDRDGRYGYTF
>TRBV2|TRBJ2-7|-|-
TGTGCCAGCACCGAACCCGACAGCTACGAGCAGTACTTC
CASTEPDSYEQYF
>TRBV11-2|TRBJ1-2|-|-
TGTGCCAGCAGCTTAGATCGAGGGTTCGATGGCTACACCTTC
CASSLDRGFDGYTF
>TRBV7-3|TRBJ1-3|-|-
TGTGCCAGCAGCTTGACGGGACTGTCCTCTGGAAACACCATATATTTT
CASSLTGLSSGNTIYF
>TRBV11-3|TRBJ2-2|-|-
TGTGCCAGCAGCTTACAGGCCCCGGGAACCGGGGAGCTGTTTTTT
CASSLQAPGTGELFF
>TRBV28|TRBJ1-1|-|-
TGTGCCAGCACCCAGTGGGGCACTGAAGCTTTCTTT
CASTQWGTEAFF
>TRBV2|TRBJ2-3|-|-
TGTGCCAGCAGGGATGGAATTGGCACAGATACGCAGTATTTT
CASRDGIGTDTQYF
>TRBV5-1|TRBJ1-2|-|-
TGCGCCAGCAGGGAGGCGGCCGGCTACACCTTC
CASREAAGYTF
>TRBV28|TRBJ2-5|-|-
TGTGCCAGCAGTGGCCGACGGGATCAAGAGACCCAGTACTTC
CASSGRRDQETQYF
>TRBV25-1|TRBJ2-5|TRBD2|-
TGTGCCAGCAGCCCGACTAGCGGGGGCCAAGAGACCCAGTACTTC
CASSPTSGGQETQYF
>TRBV27|TRBJ1-5|TRBD1|few
TGTGCCAGCAGCAGGACAGGGGACAATCAGCCCCAGCATTTT
CASSRTGDNQPQHF
>TRBV7-9|TRBJ1-1|TRBD1|-
TGTGCCAGCAGCTCGGATAGGGGGCACGCTGAAGCTTTCTTT
CASSSDRGHAEAFF
>TRBV6-4|TRBJ2-3|TRBD2|-
TGTGCCAGCAGTGGCTCCGCTAGCGGGAGTACAGATACGCAGTATTTT
CASSGSASGSTDTQYF
>TRBV7-6|TRBJ2-7|-|-
TGTGCCAGCAGTCCCGAGGGTTACGAGCAGTACTTC
CASSPEGYEQYF
>TRBV27|TRBJ2-1|-|-
TGTGCCAGCAGCTTAGCGGGACAGGGCTCCTACAATGAGCAGTTCTTC
CASSLAGQGSYNEQFF
>TRBV30|TRBJ2-3|-|-
TGTGCCTGGGAACAGGGCGCAGATACGCAGTATTTT
CAWEQGADTQYF